These T cell receptor beta chains were read from a single sample in a study of identifying expanded T cells in peripheral blood. This table comes from immunoSEQ multiplex PCR, and its TCRdb copy is limited to in-frame clones, with some not included. This table has 75,000 to 90,000 clones, roughly 90% appearing once. Sequenced: blood. These receptors all come from a person aged 18 to 70 in good health. CDR3s include the opening cysteine and the closing phenylalanine or tryptophan. Fields, in order: J gene, V gene, D gene, CDR3 length, clone size, CDR3 DNA, CDR3 protein. The D gene is left open where the match is weak. Clone sizes are given selectively: once, few, many, or a class where the clone is expanded.

>TRBJ2-7|TRBV16|.|12|.
TGTGCCAGCAGCAGAAGCAGCTACGAGCAGTACTTC
CASSRSSYEQYF
>TRBJ2-7|TRBV5-6|TRBD1|16|.
TGTGCCAGCAGCGGCTGGGACAGGGGATATGACTACGAGCAGTACTTC
CASSGWDRGYDYEQYF
>TRBJ1-5|TRBV6-5|.|15|.
TGTGCCAGCAGCCGGGACACGGGCTACAATCAGCCCCAGCATTTT
CASSRDTGYNQPQHF
>TRBJ1-2|TRBV19|.|15|once
TGTGCCAGTACCCAACTCCGGATAAGGGACTATGGCTACACCTTC
CASTQLRIRDYGYTF
>TRBJ2-7|TRBV6-1|.|12|.
TGTGCCAGCACCCGAACCTTGGGCGAGCAGTACTTC
CASTRTLGEQYF
>TRBJ1-6|TRBV2|.|13|.
TGTGCCACATCTAACAGGAATAATTCACCCCTCCACTTT
CATSNRNNSPLHF
>TRBJ2-1|TRBV7-2|.|11|.
TGTGCCAGCAGCTTGATGTATGAGCAGTTCTTC
CASSLMYEQFF
>TRBJ1-4|TRBV18|.|14|.
TGTGCCAGCTCAACGGACCCGAATAACGAAAAACTGTTTTTT
CASSTDPNNEKLFF
>TRBJ1-1|TRBV9|TRBD1|14|once
TGTGCCAGCAGCGCCGGGACAGGGGGATCTGAAGCTTTCTTT
CASSAGTGGSEAFF
>TRBJ2-7|TRBV6-1|.|16|.
TGTGCCAGCAGTGACGCCGGCAGGGCCAAGTTCTACGAGCAGTACTTC
CASSDAGRAKFYEQYF
>TRBJ1-1|TRBV21-1|.|15|.
TGTGCCAGCAGCAAAGTGAACAGGATGAACACTGAAGCTTTCTTT
CASSKVNRMNTEAFF
>TRBJ2-1|TRBV11-3|TRBD2|14|.
TGTGCCAGCAGCACCATAGCGGGAGACAATGAGCAGTTCTTC
CASSTIAGDNEQFF
>TRBJ2-7|TRBV14|.|15|once
TGTGCCAGCAGCCAAGTCACCCGAAGCTCCGACGAGCAGTACTTC
CASSQVTRSSDEQYF
>TRBJ2-1|TRBV4-2|.|13|.
TGTGCCAGCAGCCAAGGTCCGTACAATGAGCAGTTCTTC
CASSQGPYNEQFF
>TRBJ2-7|TRBV6-5|TRBD1|15|few
TGTGCCAGCAGTACACCGGGACAGGGATCCTACGAGCAGTACTTC
CASSTPGQGSYEQYF
>TRBJ1-4|TRBV7-2|.|13|.
TGTGCCAGCAGCTTGGGGACGGATGAAAAACTGTTTTTT
CASSLGTDEKLFF
>TRBJ2-5|TRBV19|.|14|.
TGTGCCAGTAGTCCGGGACTCCACGCAGAGACCCAGTACTTC
CASSPGLHAETQYF
>TRBJ2-2|TRBV4-2|TRBD2|16|.
TGTGCCAGCAGCCAAGATGGGGCGGGAGACACCGGGGAGCTGTTTTTT
CASSQDGAGDTGELFF
>TRBJ1-3|TRBV14|.|16|.
TGTGCCAGCAGCCGAACGGCAGGGAGCTCTGGAAACACCATATATTTT
CASSRTAGSSGNTIYF
>TRBJ2-1|TRBV9|TRBD1|16|.
TGTGCCAGCAGCGCGAACCGGGACAGGGGGCTTAATGAGCAGTTCTTC
CASSANRDRGLNEQFF
>TRBJ1-1|TRBV29-1|TRBD1|15|.
TGCAGCGTTTCACAGGGGCGCGAGGCGGGAGCTGAAGCTTTCTTT
CSVSQGREAGAEAFF
>TRBJ2-7|TRBV5-1|.|13|.
TGCGCCAGCAGAAGGGCCCCTGAAGGCGAGCAGTACTTC
CASRRAPEGEQYF
>TRBJ1-3|TRBV4-1|TRBD1|16|once
TGCGCCAGCAGCCAACAACAGGGGGCCCCTGGAAACACCATATATTTT
CASSQQQGAPGNTIYF
>TRBJ2-7|TRBV7-2|TRBD2|15|.
TGTGCCAGCAGCTTAGTGGCGGGAGGGACCTACGAGCAGTACTTC
CASSLVAGGTYEQYF
>TRBJ1-1|TRBV5-1|TRBD1|14|.
TGCGCCAGCAGCGACCGCGACAGGGCCACTGAAGCTTTCTTT
CASSDRDRATEAFF
>TRBJ2-7|TRBV18|.|12|.
TGTGCCAGCTCACCAACGGGAGACGAGCAGTACTTC
CASSPTGDEQYF
>TRBJ2-5|TRBV7-3|TRBD2|16|.
TGTGCCAGCAGCTTAACGCCGCTAGCGGGGGGGGAGACCCAGTACTTC
CASSLTPLAGGETQYF
>TRBJ2-7|TRBV27|.|15|few
TGTGCCAGCAGTTGGGTCAGGAGGGAAACCTACGAGCAGTACTTC
CASSWVRRETYEQYF
>TRBJ1-4|TRBV5-4|.|14|.
TGTGCCAGCAGCAGAGGGGGGGAAGGAGAAAAACTGTTTTTT
CASSRGGEGEKLFF
>TRBJ2-5|TRBV9|TRBD2|13|once
TGTGCCAGCAGCCTCAGCGGGGCTGAGACCCAGTACTTC
CASSLSGAETQYF